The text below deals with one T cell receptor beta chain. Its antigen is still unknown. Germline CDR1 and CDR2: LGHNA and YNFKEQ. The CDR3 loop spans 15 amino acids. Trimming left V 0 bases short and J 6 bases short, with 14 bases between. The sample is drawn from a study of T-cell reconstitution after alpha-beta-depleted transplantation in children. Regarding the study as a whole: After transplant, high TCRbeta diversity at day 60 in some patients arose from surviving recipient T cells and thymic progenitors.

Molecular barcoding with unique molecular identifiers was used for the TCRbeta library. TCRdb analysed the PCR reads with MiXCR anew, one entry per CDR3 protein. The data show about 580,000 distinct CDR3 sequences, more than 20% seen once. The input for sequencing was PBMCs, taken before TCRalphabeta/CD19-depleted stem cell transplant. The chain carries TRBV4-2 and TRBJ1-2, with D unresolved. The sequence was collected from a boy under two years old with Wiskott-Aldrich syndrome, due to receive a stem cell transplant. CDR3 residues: CASSQELWRNHGYTF. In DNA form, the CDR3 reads TGTGCCAGCAGCCAAGAGTTGTGGCGGAATCATGGCTACACCTTC.